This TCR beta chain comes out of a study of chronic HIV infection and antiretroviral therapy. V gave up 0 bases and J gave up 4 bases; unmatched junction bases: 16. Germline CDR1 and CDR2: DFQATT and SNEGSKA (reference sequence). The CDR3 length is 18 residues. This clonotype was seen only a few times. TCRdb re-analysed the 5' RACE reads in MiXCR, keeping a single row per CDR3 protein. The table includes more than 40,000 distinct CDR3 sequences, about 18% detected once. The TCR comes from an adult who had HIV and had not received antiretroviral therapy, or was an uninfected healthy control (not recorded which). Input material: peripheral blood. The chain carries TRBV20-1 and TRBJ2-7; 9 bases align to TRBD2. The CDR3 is CSARDRMGRGRAGYEQYF. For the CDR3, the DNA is TGCAGTGCTAGAGATCGGATGGGTCGCGGGAGGGCCGGGTACGAGCAGTACTTC.